These 25 T cell receptor beta chains were sequenced from one sample in a study of OX40 agonist ivuxolimab in advanced cancers. Clones were read by immunoSEQ multiplex PCR, and TCRdb kept only the in-frame ones, dropping some. This repertoire shows about 73,000 clones, around nine tenths found once; its top ten account for around 0.78%. This material consisted of CD4+ or CD8+ T cells sorted from blood, taken in a trial of the OX40 agonist ivuxolimab. Receptors originate from an adult with an advanced solid tumor such as melanoma, head and neck, liver or kidney cancer.

In this sample, this clone turned up once. The rearrangement links TRBV7-9 to TRBJ2-7, with D perhaps matching TRBD1 (5 bases). V was shortened by 3 bases and J by 1 base, with 7 bases between the two germline ends. Germline lookup yields CDR1 SEHNR and CDR2 FQNEAQ (reference sequence). The CDR3 runs to 13 residues. In nucleotides, the CDR3 is TGTGCCAGCAGCTTCGACAGTTCCTACGAGCAGTACTTC. Protein: CASSFDSSYEQYF.

V is TRBV6-1 and J is TRBJ2-6; no reliable D call. CDR1 is MNHNS, CDR2 SASEGT, per germline. The germline V and J ends were trimmed by 9 bases and 0 bases, with 12 bases remaining between them. There are 15 residues in the CDR3. The CDR3 DNA follows: TGTGCCAGTATTTCTGCAGCCTCTGGGGCCAACGTCCTGACTTTC. This encodes CASISAASGANVLTF.

The J gene is TRBJ1-4, the V gene TRBV9; tentative D call: TRBD1 (5 bases). CDR3 length equals 16 residues. Germline V gives CDR1 SGDLS, CDR2 YYNGEE. V lost 4 bases to trimming and J lost 0 bases, with 13 bases between them. CDR3 bases: TGTGCCAGCAGCCCCGGGACGGGGTCAACTAATGAAAAACTGTTTTTT. Protein: CASSPGTGSTNEKLFF.

In nucleotides, the CDR3 is TGTGCCAGCAGTGCCACAGGGGACTATGGCTACACCTTC. Translation gives CASSATGDYGYTF. The V and J genes are TRBV6-1 and TRBJ1-2; 7 bases match TRBD1. In germline, CDR1 is MNHNS, CDR2 SASEGT. CDR3 length: 13 residues. Trimming cost V 4 bases and J 3 bases; bases outside gene matches: 2.

This chain links TRBV28 with TRBJ1-1, with a possible D match to TRBD1 (5 bases). The V gene lost 5 bases and the J gene lost 4 bases, with 11 bases spanning the gap. This CDR3 is built from 13 residues. Germline CDR1 is MDHEN and CDR2 is SYDVKM. CDR3 in DNA: TGTGCCAGCAGTGGGGCGGCTGTCACTGAAGCTTTCTTT. This encodes CASSGAAVTEAFF.

The genes are TRBV6-5 and TRBJ2-2; 10 bases agree with TRBD2. This CDR3 is built from 14 residues. With 3 bases clipped from V and 6 bases from J, the junction kept 1 base outside the gene matches. CDR1 is MNHEY and CDR2 is SVGAGI in the germline V gene. The CDR3 loop reads CASSYSGGSGELFF. As DNA, the CDR3 is TGTGCCAGCAGTTATAGCGGGGGGTCCGGGGAGCTGTTTTTT.

As regards this clone: One junction end does not reproduce the germline sequence, and a read error may be involved. Within the sample, other DNA sequences also encode this same CDR3. The chain employs TRBV28 and TRBJ1-1; D is undetermined. CDR1 is MDHEN, CDR2 SYDVKM, per germline. The CDR3 is made up of 11 amino acids. The CDR3 loop reads CASSLSTEAFF. Here the CDR3 DNA reads TGTGCCAGCAGTTTAAGCACTGAAGCCTTCTTT.

The chain combines TRBV5-4 with TRBJ1-2, with a possible D match to TRBD1 (5 bases). From germline, CDR1 is SGHNT and CDR2 YYREEE (reference sequence). The CDR3 sequence is 14 residues long. Trimming left V 2 bases short and J 3 bases short, with 11 bases between. The CDR3 reads CASSLYTGDYGYTF. CDR3 nucleotide sequence: TGTGCCAGCAGCTTATATACAGGCGACTATGGCTACACCTTC.

This clone turned up a few times. Here the CDR3 DNA reads TGTGCCAGCAGCTTGGGCGGAGAAGGGACCCCGGGCTACACCTTC. Translation: CASSLGGEGTPGYTF. The genes are TRBV5-4 and TRBJ1-2; D may be TRBD1 (5 bases). The CDR3 totals 15 residues. Germline CDR1 reads SGHNT; CDR2 reads YYREEE (reference sequence). V lost 0 bases to trimming and J lost 8 bases, with 17 bases between them. Full variable domain (remainder filled in from reference TRBV5-4 and TRBJ1-2): ETGVTQSPTHLIKTRGQQVTLRCSSQSGHNTVSWYQQALGQGPQFIFQYYREEENGRGNFPPRFSGLQFPNYSSELNVNALELDDSALYLCASSLGGEGTPGYTFGSGTRLTVV.

V is TRBV18 and J is TRBJ2-7; 7 bases agree with TRBD1. The CDR3 has 14 amino acids. Germline V CDR1 and CDR2: KGHSH, LQKENI. V shed 2 bases, J shed 1 base, and the junction held 2 bases outside the gene matches. This CDR3 is CASSPSGQSYEQYF. The CDR3, as DNA: TGTGCCAGCTCACCATCGGGACAGTCCTACGAGCAGTACTTC.

The genes are TRBV10-3 and TRBJ1-2; 7 bases fit TRBD1. V shed 9 bases, J shed 2 bases, and the junction held 3 bases outside the gene matches. Germline V gene data show CDR1 as ENHRY and CDR2 as SYGVKD. The CDR3 has 12 residues. The CDR3 is CAMGTANYGYTF. As DNA, the CDR3 is TGTGCCATGGGGACAGCAAACTATGGCTACACCTTC.

This clone has only one observation. The chain carries TRBV6-6 and TRBJ1-2; D possibly corresponds to TRBD1 (5 bases). CDR3 size: 12 residues. The V gene's germline CDR1 is MNHNY and CDR2 SVGAGI (reference sequence). Trimming stripped 7 bases from V and 2 bases from J, with 8 bases between. The CDR3 DNA reads TGTGCCAGCAAAGGGGAGAACTATGGCTACACCTTC. Translation: CASKGENYGYTF.

The chain links TRBV30 to TRBJ2-1; 7 bases align to TRBD2. The V segment lost 5 bases and the J segment 8 bases; nucleotides outside the gene matches: 9. This CDR3 is built from 13 residues. CDR1 and CDR2 (germline): GTSNPN, SVGIG (reference sequence). The CDR3 spells CAWGRAGSDEQFF. The CDR3 region has the DNA TGTGCCTGGGGCCGAGCGGGGTCCGATGAGCAGTTCTTC. Filled out from reference TRBV30 and TRBJ2-1, the complete variable domain reads SQTIHQWPATLVQPVGSPLSLECTVEGTSNPNLYWYRQAAGRGLQLLFYSVGIGQISSEVPQNLSASRPQDRQFILSSKKLLLSDSGFYLCAWGRAGSDEQFFGPGTRLTVL.

This clone occurred a few times. J is TRBJ2-1 and V is TRBV6-5, with D possibly matching TRBD2 (6 bases). The CDR3 is made up of 14 amino acids. Germline lookup yields CDR1 MNHEY and CDR2 SVGAGI. V was cut by 4 bases and J by 6 bases, with 13 bases left in between. The CDR3 DNA reads TGTGCCAGCAGTTTTCTCGGGGGACCCAATGAGCAGTTCTTC. The encoded protein is CASSFLGGPNEQFF.

As DNA, the CDR3 is TGTGCCAGCTCACGGTGGCCACAACAAGAGACCCAGTACTTC. The encoded protein is CASSRWPQQETQYF. This rearrangement joins TRBV18 to TRBJ2-5; D remains ambiguous. CDR1 is KGHSH, CDR2 LQKENI, per germline. The length of the CDR3 is 14 residues. V lost 4 bases, J lost 2 bases, and 11 bases lay in between.

V is TRBV5-1 and J is TRBJ2-5; 10 bases match TRBD1. Germline lookup yields CDR1 SGHRS and CDR2 YFSETQ. This CDR3 contains 14 residues. The V gene end was trimmed by 5 bases and the J gene end by 3 bases; junction bases not matched to a gene: 4. The CDR3 protein is CASSPGTGEETQYF. In nucleotides, the CDR3 is TGCGCCAGCAGTCCCGGGACAGGGGAAGAGACCCAGTACTTC.

The chain uses TRBV9 and TRBJ1-1, with TRBD1 matching over 10 bases. This CDR3 comprises 15 residues. Germline V gene lookup returns CDR1 SGDLS and CDR2 YYNGEE. V shed 3 bases and J 1 base; nucleotides not matched to a gene: 3. The CDR3 DNA follows: TGTGCCAGCAGCGCCCGACAGGGGGCGAACACTGAAGCTTTCTTT. Protein: CASSARQGANTEAFF.

The CDR3 region has the DNA TGTGCCAGCAGCCTCCAGGGGGGGGCCCGAGATACGCAGTATTTT. Its protein product is CASSLQGGARDTQYF. The chain uses TRBV7-2 and TRBJ2-3; D may be TRBD1 or TRBD2 (7 bases each). With 5 bases removed from V and 5 bases from J, the gap between germline ends came to 17 bases. Per germline, CDR1 SGHTA and CDR2 FQGNSA. The CDR3 has 15 residues.

This clone was counted once. V gene TRBV6-5 combines with J gene TRBJ2-7; D may correspond to TRBD1 or TRBD2 (6 bases each). The V end was cut by 6 bases, the J end by 2 bases, with 17 bases between. The CDR3 runs 15 residues. Germline V lookup: CDR1 MNHEY, CDR2 SVGAGI. The DNA for the CDR3 is TGTGCCAGCAGGCGGGACACCTCTCATACCTACGAGCAGTACTTC. Residues: CASRRDTSHTYEQYF.

This clone appeared once. The chain links TRBV5-6 to TRBJ2-7; 9 positions match TRBD2. CDR3 length equals 14 residues. The ends lost 6 bases at V and 0 bases at J; junction bases unmatched: 4. Per the germline V gene, CDR1 is SGHDT and CDR2 is YYEEEE. The CDR3 sequence is CASKSGGSSYEQYF. DNA for the CDR3: TGTGCCAGCAAAAGCGGGGGGAGCTCCTACGAGCAGTACTTC.

The genes are TRBV5-6 and TRBJ2-7; 10 nucleotides match TRBD1. Germline CDR1 reads SGHDT; CDR2 reads YYEEEE. The CDR3 loop spans 15 amino acids. V lost 4 bases and J lost 6; bases outside the gene matches: 10. The CDR3, as DNA: TGTGCCAGCAGCATCGGGACAGGGGTCCAAGGCGAGCAGTACTTC. Amino acid sequence: CASSIGTGVQGEQYF.

The chain links TRBV11-2 to TRBJ2-1; D gene uncertain. V gave up 5 bases and J gave up 9 bases, with 8 bases separating them. The CDR3 is 11 residues long. In germline, CDR1 is SGHAT, CDR2 FQNNGV. The CDR3 sequence: CASSRTGEQFF. CDR3 in DNA: TGTGCCAGCAGCCGGACGGGTGAGCAGTTCTTC.

The rearrangement links TRBV19 to TRBJ1-5; TRBD1 aligns across 7 bases. The CDR3 length is 16 residues. Looked up from germline, CDR1 is LNHDA and CDR2 is SQIVND (reference sequence). Trimming cost V 4 bases and J 2 bases; bases outside gene matches: 8. DNA of the CDR3: TGTGCCAGTAGTAACTTCCGAACAGGGGGCAATCAGCCCCAGCATTTT. Its protein is CASSNFRTGGNQPQHF.

This clone has a single count. The V gene is TRBV30, the J gene TRBJ2-7; D not certain. The V gene's germline CDR1 is GTSNPN and CDR2 SVGIG (reference sequence). Trimming stripped 0 bases from V and 4 bases from J, with 19 bases between. The CDR3 consists of 16 residues. CDR3: CAWSVRPQPGLYEQYF. In nucleotides, the CDR3 is TGTGCCTGGAGTGTACGTCCACAGCCCGGGTTATACGAGCAGTACTTC.

The chain has TRBV6-1 and TRBJ1-2, with D possibly matching TRBD1 (6 bases). Trimming stripped 0 bases from V and 6 bases from J, with 11 bases between. This CDR3 region has 14 residues. CDR1 is MNHNS and CDR2 is SASEGT in the germline V gene. CDR3 nucleotides: TGTGCCAGCAGTGAAGCTAGGGGGGGGGATGGCTACACCTTC. This codes for CASSEARGGDGYTF.